This T cell receptor (beta chain) originates from a study of cytomegalovirus exposure and HLA in healthy donors. V was clipped by 5 bases and J by 14 bases, with 18 bases between them. This CDR3 is 11 amino acids long. The germline V gene encodes CDR1 GTSNPN and CDR2 SVGIG (reference sequence). The PCR employed 60 Vbeta primers together with 13 Jbeta primers. The assay was immunoSEQ multiplex PCR, and TCRdb's table has in-frame clones only and misses some. Of 120,000 to 150,000 clones in the sample, 75% to 80% were seen once. J is TRBJ1-1 and V is TRBV30; the D is unclear. The sample was PBMCs. This receptor was obtained from a man aged 35 to 55 in good health and CMV-seropositive. Written as DNA, the CDR3 is TGTGCCTGGTCTGACCAGGCTTTGGCCTTCTTT. Its translation is CAWSDQALAFF. Together with reference TRBV30 and TRBJ1-1, the CDR3 gives the full variable domain: SQTIHQWPATLVQPVGSPLSLECTVEGTSNPNLYWYRQAAGRGLQLLFYSVGIGQISSEVPQNLSASRPQDRQFILSSKKLLLSDSGFYLCAWSDQALAFFGQGTRLTVV.